This T cell receptor (beta chain) emerged from a study of blood T cell repertoires in COVID-19. This clone is a singleton in its sample. Germline CDR1 MGHRA, CDR2 YSYEKL. Trimming took 0 bases from V and 8 from J, leaving 10 bases between them. The CDR3 loop spans 13 amino acids. TCRdb's copy holds only in-frame clones and misses some; the assay was immunoSEQ multiplex PCR. The sample lists over 80,000 clones; 75% to 90% were seen once. This receptor was taken from a man older than 75 with active or convalescent COVID-19. The chain is built from TRBV4-1 and TRBJ1-2; D unresolved. Sample: peripheral blood. The CDR3 coding sequence is TGCGCCAGCAGCCAAGATTACCCAAGCGGCTACACCTTC. This codes for CASSQDYPSGYTF.